These 21 T cell receptor beta chains were all obtained from the same sample, sequenced in a study of OX40 agonist ivuxolimab in advanced cancers. Data came from immunoSEQ multiplex PCR; TCRdb stores just in-frame clones and leaves some out. The sample lists approximately 81,000 clones, over 70% seen once, with over 3.5% in the top ten. This sample comprised CD4+ or CD8+ T cells sorted from blood, obtained in a trial of the OX40 agonist ivuxolimab. These receptors originate from an adult with an advanced solid tumor such as melanoma, head and neck, liver or kidney cancer.

About this clone: Germline and junction disagree at one end, which may indicate a read error. The chain combines TRBV10-3 with TRBJ2-1; TRBD1 might be the D (5 bases). Germline V gene sequence: CDR1 ENHRY, CDR2 SYGVKD. The CDR3 loop spans 12 amino acids. The CDR3 here is CAISDRGVVLVF. The CDR3, as DNA: TGTGCCATCAGTGATAGGGGCGTAGTGCTGGTCTTC.

The chain recombines TRBV6-5 with TRBJ1-1; D gene unclear. The CDR3 is made up of 12 amino acids. Germline loops: CDR1 MNHEY, CDR2 SVGAGI. With 2 bases removed from V and 5 bases from J, the gap between germline ends came to 6 bases. CDR3 amino acids: CASSYAGTEAFF. The DNA of the CDR3 is TGTGCCAGCAGTTACGCGGGAACTGAAGCTTTCTTT.

This chain uses TRBV21-1 with TRBJ2-1; the table gives TRBD2 as D, unverified against the DNA. TRBV21-1 is a documented pseudogene. The CDR3 runs 14 residues. Here the CDR3 reads CASSKSFTYNEQFF. CDR3 bases: TGTGCCAGCAGCAAATCCTTTACCTACAATGAGCAGTTCTTC.

The V gene is TRBV5-1, the J gene TRBJ1-1, with TRBD1 identical over 9 bases. The CDR3 is 14 residues long. With V trimmed by 2 bases and J by 4 bases, 3 bases remained unmatched. Germline values: CDR1 SGHRS, CDR2 YFSETQ. This CDR3 is CASSLGTGSTEAFF. DNA for the CDR3: TGCGCCAGCAGCTTAGGGACAGGGAGCACTGAAGCTTTCTTT.

The chain uses TRBV2 and TRBJ2-7; D is possibly TRBD1 (6 bases). Germline V gene sequence: CDR1 SNHLY, CDR2 FYNNEI. This CDR3 is 13 amino acids long. V lost 6 bases and J 2 bases, leaving 11 bases between the germline ends. The CDR3 loop reads CASSPTGTYEQYF. CDR3 sequence (DNA): TGTGCCAGCAGCCCGACAGGAACCTACGAGCAGTACTTC.

V gene TRBV18 combines with J gene TRBJ2-7; 8 nucleotides line up with TRBD1. J was trimmed by 7 bases and V by 5 bases; bases with no gene match: 7. Germline lookup yields CDR1 KGHSH and CDR2 LQKENI. There are 13 residues in the CDR3. The CDR3 loop is CASSETGVDEQYF. CDR3 coding DNA: TGTGCCAGCTCAGAGACAGGGGTTGATGAGCAGTACTTC. Drawing the rest from reference TRBV18 and TRBJ2-7, the complete variable domain is NAGVMQNPRHLVRRRGQEARLRCSPMKGHSHVYWYRQLPEEGLKFMVYLQKENIIDESGMPKERFSAEFPKEGPSILRIQQVVRGDSAAYFCASSETGVDEQYFGPGTRLTVT.

This clone was counted a few times. The rearrangement uses TRBV6-1 and TRBJ2-6; D remains ambiguous. Germline CDR1 and CDR2: MNHNS and SASEGT. Trimming removed 1 base at V and 7 bases at J, with 5 bases between. There are 13 residues in the CDR3. CDR3 sequence (DNA): TGTGCCAGCAGTGAAGTTGGCGCCAACGTCCTGACTTTC. Translating gives CASSEVGANVLTF.

The rearrangement joins TRBV19 to TRBJ2-7; D is undetermined. Trimming removed 7 bases at V and 2 bases at J, with 12 bases between. The germline V gene has CDR1 LNHDA and CDR2 SQIVND (reference sequence). This CDR3 is built from 13 residues. CDR3 region: CASKEEKTYEQYF. Here the CDR3 DNA reads TGTGCCAGTAAGGAAGAAAAAACCTACGAGCAGTACTTC.

This sequence joins TRBV11-1 and TRBJ1-2, with D uncertain. The germline V and J ends were trimmed by 2 bases and 3 bases, with 10 bases remaining between them. CDR1 is SGHAT and CDR2 is FQDESV in the germline V gene (reference sequence). The CDR3 extends over 14 amino acids. CDR3 residues: CASSLTSGHYGYTF. The CDR3 DNA sequence: TGTGCCAGCAGCTTAACGTCCGGCCACTATGGCTACACCTTC.

This sequence joins TRBV2 and TRBJ1-2; D perhaps matches TRBD1 (5 bases). The germline gives CDR1 SNHLY, CDR2 FYNNEI. The V and J ends lost 4 bases and 1 base respectively, with 7 bases between them. CDR3 length: 13 residues. The CDR3 region is CASSVGVNYGYTF. The CDR3 DNA reads TGTGCCAGCAGTGTAGGGGTTAACTATGGCTACACCTTC.

The CDR3 DNA reads as TGTGCCAGCAGCTCTACCCACTATGGCTACACCTTC. Amino acids: CASSSTHYGYTF. The chain links TRBV7-2 to TRBJ1-2, with no clear D. Germline V gene data show CDR1 as SGHTA and CDR2 as FQGNSA. The CDR3 contains 12 residues. Trimming cost V 4 bases and J 3 bases, with 6 bases left between them. The entire variable domain, with the rest obtained from reference TRBV7-2 and TRBJ1-2, is as follows: GAGVSQSPSNKVTEKGKDVELRCDPISGHTALYWYRQSLGQGLEFLIYFQGNSAPDKSGLPSDRFSAERTGGSVSTLTIQRTQQEDSAVYLCASSSTHYGYTFGSGTRLTVV.

V gene TRBV2 combines with J gene TRBJ1-5; D unresolved. Germline assignment: CDR1 SNHLY and CDR2 FYNNEI. CDR3 length equals 14 residues. V was pared by 2 bases and J by 6 bases, with 11 bases between. The CDR3 is CASSESSGTQPQHF. CDR3 coding DNA: TGTGCCAGCAGTGAATCCTCGGGAACTCAGCCCCAGCATTTT. Drawing the rest from reference TRBV2 and TRBJ1-5, the complete variable domain is EPEVTQTPSHQVTQMGQEVILRCVPISNHLYFYWYRQILGQKVEFLVSFYNNEISEKSEIFDDQFSVERPDGSNFTLKIRSTKLEDSAMYFCASSESSGTQPQHFGDGTRLSIL.

The rearrangement links TRBV9 to TRBJ2-2; D is perhaps TRBD2 (5 bases). Germline lookup yields CDR1 SGDLS and CDR2 YYNGEE. The V gene lost 0 bases and the J gene lost 4 bases, with 16 bases spanning the gap. The CDR3 runs to 17 residues. Here the CDR3 reads CASSVGSLAGRTGELFF. The CDR3 DNA reads TGTGCCAGCAGCGTAGGGTCCCTAGCCGGGCGCACCGGGGAGCTGTTTTTT.

The chain combines TRBV19 with TRBJ2-4, with 12 bases fitting TRBD2. CDR3 size: 16 residues. Germline values: CDR1 LNHDA, CDR2 SQIVND (reference sequence). Losses at the gene ends were 6 bases for V and 4 bases for J; bases not matched to a gene: 7. CDR3 sequence: CASSVGTSGPKNIQYF. Here the CDR3 DNA reads TGTGCCAGTAGCGTGGGGACTAGCGGGCCGAAAAACATTCAGTACTTC.

This rearrangement joins TRBV2 to TRBJ2-5; 8 bases are shared with TRBD1. The CDR3 spans 14 residues. From germline, CDR1 is SNHLY and CDR2 FYNNEI. The J segment lost 5 bases and the V segment lost 4 bases, leaving 6 bases of the junction unmatched. CDR3 DNA: TGTGCCAGCAGTGTGAGGACAGGGTTTGAGACCCAGTACTTC. Residues: CASSVRTGFETQYF.

This clone was seen only a few times. The chain combines TRBV11-2 with TRBJ2-1; 10 nucleotides line up with TRBD2. The V gene end was trimmed by 5 bases and the J gene end by 9 bases; junction bases not matched to a gene: 10. CDR3 length: 15 amino acids. The germline V gene encodes CDR1 SGHAT and CDR2 FQNNGV. DNA for the CDR3: TGTGCCAGCAGCCTAAACCTAGCGGGGGAGACTGAGCAGTTCTTC. Encoded protein: CASSLNLAGETEQFF.

This clone occurred a few times. J is TRBJ2-1 and V is TRBV10-3, with D perhaps matching TRBD2 (7 bases). In germline, CDR1 is ENHRY, CDR2 SYGVKD. This CDR3 contains 16 residues. Trimming removed 0 bases from V and 6 bases from J, with 15 bases in between. The CDR3 reads CAISESTSVGGNEQFF. DNA for the CDR3: TGTGCCATCAGTGAGTCCACTAGCGTAGGGGGCAATGAGCAGTTCTTC.

This clone was detected only a few times. The chain joins TRBV27 to TRBJ2-1; 8 bases line up with TRBD2. The V gene end was trimmed by 2 bases and the J gene end by 7 bases; junction bases not matched to a gene: 7. Germline V gives CDR1 MNHEY, CDR2 SMNVEV (reference sequence). The CDR3 has 15 amino acids. CDR3 sequence (DNA): TGTGCCAGCAGTTTAGTCCGGGGGGGTCGGAATGAGCAGTTCTTC. Translation gives CASSLVRGGRNEQFF.

With respect to this clone: The same CDR3 arises from other DNA sequences in this sample as well. This sequence joins TRBV9 and TRBJ2-7, with D possibly matching TRBD2 (5 bases). Germline lookup yields CDR1 SGDLS and CDR2 YYNGEE. The CDR3 sequence is 13 residues long. The V end lost 2 bases, the J end lost 3 bases, and 9 bases lay between the germline ends. The CDR3 nucleotides read TGTGCCAGCAGCGTGGACTCGAGCTACGAGCAGTACTTC. It translates to CASSVDSSYEQYF.

This chain joins TRBV25-1 and TRBJ1-5, with TRBD1 as a possible D gene (5 bases). This CDR3 contains 13 residues. V lost 9 bases and J lost 8, with 17 bases in between. Germline loops: CDR1 MGHDK, CDR2 SYGVNS. CDR3 nucleotides: TGTGCCAGTAGCCGGGACGTTTGGGAGCCCCAGCATTTT. It encodes CASSRDVWEPQHF.

The chain links TRBV4-3 to TRBJ2-7; no clear D. The CDR3 is 15 residues long. Germline V lookup: CDR1 LGHNA, CDR2 YSLEER. V shed 4 bases and J shed 9 bases, with 22 bases lying between them. The CDR3 region has the DNA TGCGCCAGCAGCCTACTACCCTCCGACAACTCGGGGCAGTACTTC. It translates to CASSLLPSDNSGQYF.